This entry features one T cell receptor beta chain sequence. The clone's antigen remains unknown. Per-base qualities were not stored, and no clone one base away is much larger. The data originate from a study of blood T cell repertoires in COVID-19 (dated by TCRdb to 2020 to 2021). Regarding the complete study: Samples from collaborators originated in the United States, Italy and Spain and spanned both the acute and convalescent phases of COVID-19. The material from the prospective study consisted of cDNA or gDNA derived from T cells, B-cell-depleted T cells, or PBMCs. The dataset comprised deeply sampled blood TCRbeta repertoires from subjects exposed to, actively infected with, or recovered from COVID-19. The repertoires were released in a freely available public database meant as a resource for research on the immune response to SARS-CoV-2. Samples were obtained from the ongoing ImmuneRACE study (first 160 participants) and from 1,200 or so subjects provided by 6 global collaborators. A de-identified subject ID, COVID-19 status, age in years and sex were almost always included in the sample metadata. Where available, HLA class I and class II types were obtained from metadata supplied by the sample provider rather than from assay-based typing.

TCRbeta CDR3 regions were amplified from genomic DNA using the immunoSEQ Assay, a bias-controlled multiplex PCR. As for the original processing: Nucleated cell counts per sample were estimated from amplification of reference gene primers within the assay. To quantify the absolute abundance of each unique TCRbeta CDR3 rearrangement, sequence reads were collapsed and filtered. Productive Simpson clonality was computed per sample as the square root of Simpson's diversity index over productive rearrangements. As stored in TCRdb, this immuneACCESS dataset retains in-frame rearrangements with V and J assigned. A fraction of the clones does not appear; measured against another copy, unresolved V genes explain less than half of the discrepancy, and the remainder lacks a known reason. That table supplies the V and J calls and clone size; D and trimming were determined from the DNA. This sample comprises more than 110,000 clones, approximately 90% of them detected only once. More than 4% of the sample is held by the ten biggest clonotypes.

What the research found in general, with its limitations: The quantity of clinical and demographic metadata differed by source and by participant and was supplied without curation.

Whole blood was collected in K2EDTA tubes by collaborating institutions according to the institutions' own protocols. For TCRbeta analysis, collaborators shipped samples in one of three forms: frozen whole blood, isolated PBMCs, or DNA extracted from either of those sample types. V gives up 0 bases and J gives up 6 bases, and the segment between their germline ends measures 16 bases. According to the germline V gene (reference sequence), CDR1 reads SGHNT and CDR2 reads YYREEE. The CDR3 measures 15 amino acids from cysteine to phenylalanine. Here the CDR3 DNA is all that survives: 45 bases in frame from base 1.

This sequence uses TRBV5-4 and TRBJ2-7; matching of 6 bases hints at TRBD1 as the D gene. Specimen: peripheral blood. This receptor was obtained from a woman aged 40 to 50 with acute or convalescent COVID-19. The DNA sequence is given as TGTGCCAGCAGCTTGGGGCAGGGGACGTTCAGCGAGCAGTACTTC. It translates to CASSLGQGTFSEQYF.